This T cell receptor (beta chain) came from a study of molecular identifiers for immune sequencing clone quantification. The overall study: Replicate experiments took RNA from roughly 20,000 or 100,000 naive CD8 cells, divided it five ways and sequenced four.

V was pared by 7 bases and J by 5 bases, with 13 bases between. Germline V CDR1 and CDR2: MNHEY, SVGEGT. The CDR3 is 13 amino acids. Libraries of bulk TCR were made by previously described methods (with listed TCR primers). TCRdb used MiXCR to reprocess the PCR reads, holding one entry per CDR3 protein. The sample yields around 460,000 distinct CDR3 sequences, about 21% seen once. This clonotype has just a few counts. For naive CD8 T cells, sorting used the CD8+CD4-CCR7+CD45RA+ phenotype. The sequence came from a human donor in good health. Some libraries in this study had Jurkat cell RNA spiked in. This rearrangement joins TRBV6-2 or TRBV6-3 to TRBJ2-3; TRBD1 is a possible D gene (5 bases). Sequencing was done on a sample of naive CD8+ T cells from blood, with Jurkat cell RNA spiked in. Subset: FACS-sorted CD8+CD4-CCR7+CD45RA+ naive T cells. CDR3 nucleotide sequence: TGTGCCAGCACCCTATACGGACAAGATACGCAGTATTTT. Translating gives CASTLYGQDTQYF.